The clone carrying this T cell receptor (beta chain) was seen only a few times. V was shortened by 1 base and J by 14 bases, with 14 bases between the two germline ends. This CDR3 spans 12 amino acids. CDR1 SGHVS and CDR2 FQNEAQ come from the germline V gene. This sample is part of a study of blood T cell repertoires in COVID-19. Using immunoSEQ multiplex PCR, the repertoire was profiled, and TCRdb retains in-frame clones only, with some absent. The sample includes approximately 81,000 clones, about nine tenths of them seen just once. The receptor's source is a man in his sixties or seventies with active or convalescent COVID-19. This chain uses TRBV7-8 with TRBJ1-2; tentative D call: TRBD1 (5 bases). The sequencing sample was made of peripheral blood. CDR3 nucleotides: TGTGCCAGCAGCTTAGAAGAAGGGGTAGGGACCTTC. Residues: CASSLEEGVGTF.